This TCR beta chain was obtained from a study of human T cells and chemical hapten exposure. For the study at large: The use of 2% DPC on approximately 2 cm by approximately 2 cm of upper inner arm skin constituted sensitization. Throughout the approximately 24-week study, diphenylcyclopropenone was applied weekly to the patients' scalps.

The time point: patch test 1, 2 weeks after DPC sensitization. Treatment indicated: therapeutic diphenylcyclopropenone sensitization with weekly scalp DPC. Study-wide results and limits: Alopecia in the donors means their immune response may deviate from healthy people's.

This CDR3 comprises 13 residues. V gave up 8 bases and J gave up 6 bases; unmatched junction bases: 10. This clonotype was recorded many times. Its cognate antigen is unknown. Library preparation tagged each individual cDNA molecule with a unique molecular identifier. TCRdb analysed the RACE reads with MiXCR anew, one entry per CDR3 protein. Among tens of thousands of distinct CDR3 sequences listed, 10% to 15% were seen once. The source material was whole blood, sampled in connection with sensitization to the hapten diphenylcyclopropenone (DPC). The source is an older woman with alopecia areata. Some clones in this sample may be carry-over from other donors' samples. The rearrangement joins TRBV12-3 or TRBV12-4 to TRBJ2-7; 7 bases map to TRBD1. CDR3 in amino acids: CASLRQGFLEQYF. CDR3 bases: TGTGCCAGCTTACGACAGGGCTTTCTCGAGCAGTACTTC.